The clone carrying this TCR beta chain has just one count. This entry belongs to a study of T cell changes during pregnancy in multiple sclerosis. Per the germline V gene, CDR1 is SEHNR and CDR2 is FQNEAQ (reference sequence). V lost 5 bases and J lost 6, with 8 bases in between. There are 12 residues in the CDR3. Method: immunoSEQ multiplex PCR; TCRdb's copy keeps in-frame clones and lacks some. This sample has about 54,000 clones, with 91% found just once. The sample in question was peripheral blood, obtained after pregnancy. The receptor's source is a female donor in good health, enrolled as a control in a pregnancy study. The V gene is TRBV7-9, the J gene TRBJ1-5; D not resolved. The CDR3 sequence is CASSTGGQPQHF. The CDR3 bases are TGTGCCAGCAGCACCGGCGGTCAGCCCCAGCATTTT.